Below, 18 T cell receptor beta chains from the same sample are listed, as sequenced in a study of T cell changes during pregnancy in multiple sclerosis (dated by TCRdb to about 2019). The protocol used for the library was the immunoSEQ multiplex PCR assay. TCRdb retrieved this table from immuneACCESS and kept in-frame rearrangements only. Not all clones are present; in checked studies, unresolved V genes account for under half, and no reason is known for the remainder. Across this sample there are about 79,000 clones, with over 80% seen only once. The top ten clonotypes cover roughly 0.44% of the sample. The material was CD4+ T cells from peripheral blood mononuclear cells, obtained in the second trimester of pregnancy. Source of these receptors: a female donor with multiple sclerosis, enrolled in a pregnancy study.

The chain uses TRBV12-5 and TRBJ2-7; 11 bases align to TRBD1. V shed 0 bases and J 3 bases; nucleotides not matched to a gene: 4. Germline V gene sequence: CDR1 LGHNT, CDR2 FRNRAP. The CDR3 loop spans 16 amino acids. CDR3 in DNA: TGTGCTAGTGGTTTGGTATTGGGGACAGGGGGCTACGAGCAGTACTTC. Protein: CASGLVLGTGGYEQYF.

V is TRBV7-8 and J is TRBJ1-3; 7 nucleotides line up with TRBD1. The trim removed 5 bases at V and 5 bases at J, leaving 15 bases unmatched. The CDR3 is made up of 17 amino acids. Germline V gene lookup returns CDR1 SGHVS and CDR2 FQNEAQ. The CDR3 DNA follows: TGTGCCAGCAGCGCAGACAGGGTTGAGTTTGGAAGAAACACCATATATTTT. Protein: CASSADRVEFGRNTIYF. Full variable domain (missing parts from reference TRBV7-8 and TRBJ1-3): GAGVSQSPRYKVAKRGQDVALRCDPISGHVSLFWYQQALGQGPEFLTYFQNEAQLDKSGLPSDRFFAERPEGSVSTLKIQRTQQEDSAVYLCASSADRVEFGRNTIYFGEGSWLTVV.

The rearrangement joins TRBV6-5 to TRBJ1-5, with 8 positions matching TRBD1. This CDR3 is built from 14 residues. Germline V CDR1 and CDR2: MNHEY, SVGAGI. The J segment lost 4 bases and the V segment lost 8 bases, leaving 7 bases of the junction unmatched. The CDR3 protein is CASDQTGVNQPQHF. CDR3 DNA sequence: TGTGCCAGCGATCAGACAGGGGTAAATCAGCCCCAGCATTTT.

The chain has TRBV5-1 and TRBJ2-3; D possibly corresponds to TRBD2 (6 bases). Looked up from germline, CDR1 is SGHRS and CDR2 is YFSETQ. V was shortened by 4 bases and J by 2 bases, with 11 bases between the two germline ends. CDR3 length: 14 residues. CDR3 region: CASSKGTPTDTQYF. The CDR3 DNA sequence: TGCGCCAGCAGCAAGGGGACTCCCACAGATACGCAGTATTTT.

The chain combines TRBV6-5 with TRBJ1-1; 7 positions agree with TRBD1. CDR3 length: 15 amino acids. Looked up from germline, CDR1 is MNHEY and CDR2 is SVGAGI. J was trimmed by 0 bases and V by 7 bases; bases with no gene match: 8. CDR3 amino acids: CASNLRQGLNTEAFF. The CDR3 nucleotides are TGTGCCAGCAACTTACGACAGGGACTGAACACTGAAGCTTTCTTT.

CDR3: CASSYSGGANTEAFF. CDR3 DNA sequence: TGTGCCAGCAGTTACTCCGGGGGGGCAAACACTGAAGCTTTCTTT. The genes are TRBV6-5 and TRBJ1-1; a weak D match, TRBD1 (6 bases). Germline CDR1 reads MNHEY; CDR2 reads SVGAGI. V lost 0 bases, J lost 2 bases, and 10 bases lay in between. This CDR3 has 15 amino acids.

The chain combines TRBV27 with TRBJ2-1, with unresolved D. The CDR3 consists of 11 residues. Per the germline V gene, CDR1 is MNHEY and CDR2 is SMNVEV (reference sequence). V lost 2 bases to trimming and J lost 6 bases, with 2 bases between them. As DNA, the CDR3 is TGTGCCAGCAGTTTACGCAATGAGCAGTTCTTC. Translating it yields CASSLRNEQFF.

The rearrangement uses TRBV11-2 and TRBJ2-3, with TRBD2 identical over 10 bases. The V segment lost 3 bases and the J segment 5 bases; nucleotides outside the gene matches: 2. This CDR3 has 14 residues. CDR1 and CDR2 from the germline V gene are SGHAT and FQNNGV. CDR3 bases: TGTGCCAGCAGCTTCTGGACTAGCGGAGATACGCAGTATTTT. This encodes CASSFWTSGDTQYF.

The CDR3 here is CASSLRWFGTVEKLFF. In DNA, the CDR3 is TGTGCCAGCAGTTTAAGGTGGTTCGGGACAGTTGAAAAACTGTTTTTT. The genes are TRBV27 and TRBJ1-4, with TRBD1 matching 7 bases. The CDR3 sequence is 16 residues long. CDR1 is MNHEY and CDR2 is SMNVEV in the germline V gene (reference sequence). J lost 7 bases, V lost 2 bases, and 10 bases had no gene match. The entire variable domain, with the rest obtained from reference TRBV27 and TRBJ1-4, is as follows: EAQVTQNPRYLITVTGKKLTVTCSQNMNHEYMSWYRQDPGLGLRQIYYSMNVEVTDKGDVPEGYKVSRKEKRNFPLILESPSPNQTSLYFCASSLRWFGTVEKLFFGSGTQLSVL.

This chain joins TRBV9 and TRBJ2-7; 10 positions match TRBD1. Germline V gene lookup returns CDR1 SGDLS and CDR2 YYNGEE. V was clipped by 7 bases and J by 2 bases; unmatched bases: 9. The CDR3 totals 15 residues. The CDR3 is CASGPGQGIPYEQYF. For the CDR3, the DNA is TGTGCCAGCGGGCCGGGACAGGGGATTCCCTACGAGCAGTACTTC.

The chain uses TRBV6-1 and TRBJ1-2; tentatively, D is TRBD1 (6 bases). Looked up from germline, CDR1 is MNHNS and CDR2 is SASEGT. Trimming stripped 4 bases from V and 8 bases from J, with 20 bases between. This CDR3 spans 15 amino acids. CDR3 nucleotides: TGTGCCAGCAGTGTCCGGGGGGGCCTCAAGGTCGGCTACACCTTC. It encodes CASSVRGGLKVGYTF.

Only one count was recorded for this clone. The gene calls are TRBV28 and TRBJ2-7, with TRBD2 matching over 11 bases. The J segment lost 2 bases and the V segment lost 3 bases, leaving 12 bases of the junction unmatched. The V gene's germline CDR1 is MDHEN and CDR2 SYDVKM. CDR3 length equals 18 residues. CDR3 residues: CASSFVNLRLAGTYEQYF. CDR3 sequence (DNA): TGTGCCAGCAGTTTCGTTAACCTTAGACTAGCGGGGACCTACGAGCAGTACTTC.

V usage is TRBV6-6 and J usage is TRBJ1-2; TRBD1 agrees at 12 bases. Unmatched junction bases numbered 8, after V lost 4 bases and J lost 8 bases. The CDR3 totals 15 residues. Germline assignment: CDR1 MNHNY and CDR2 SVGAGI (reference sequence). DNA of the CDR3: TGTGCCAGCAGTTCCCCGGGACAGGGGGCGCAGGGCTACACCTTC. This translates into CASSSPGQGAQGYTF.

This CDR3 reads CASSLAGGTSMNTEAFF. CDR3 nucleotide sequence: TGTGCCAGCAGCTTGGCCGGGGGGACGTCCATGAACACTGAAGCTTTCTTT. V usage is TRBV5-6 and J usage is TRBJ1-1, with a weak D call TRBD1 (5 bases). Trimming shortened V by 0 bases and J by 0 bases, and 15 bases separated the two germline ends. The CDR3 runs to 17 residues. Per the germline V gene, CDR1 is SGHDT and CDR2 is YYEEEE.

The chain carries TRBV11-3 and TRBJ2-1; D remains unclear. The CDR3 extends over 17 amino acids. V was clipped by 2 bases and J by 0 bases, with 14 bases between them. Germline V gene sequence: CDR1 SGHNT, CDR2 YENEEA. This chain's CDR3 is CASSLPTLESSYNEQFF. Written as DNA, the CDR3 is TGTGCCAGCAGCTTACCGACTCTAGAGAGCTCCTACAATGAGCAGTTCTTC.

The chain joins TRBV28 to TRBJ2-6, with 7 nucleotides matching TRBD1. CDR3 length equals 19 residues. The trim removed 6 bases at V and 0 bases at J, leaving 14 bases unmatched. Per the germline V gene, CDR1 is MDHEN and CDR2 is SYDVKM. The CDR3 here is CASRTLIKTGNSGANVLTF. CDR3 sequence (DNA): TGTGCCAGCAGAACACTTATAAAGACAGGGAACTCTGGGGCCAACGTCCTGACTTTC.

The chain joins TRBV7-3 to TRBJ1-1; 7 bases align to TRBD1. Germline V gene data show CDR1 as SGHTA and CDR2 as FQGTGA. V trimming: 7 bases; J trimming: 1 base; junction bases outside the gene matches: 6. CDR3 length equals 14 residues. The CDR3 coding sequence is TGTGCCAGCACTCTGGACAGGACGAACACTGAAGCTTTCTTT. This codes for CASTLDRTNTEAFF.

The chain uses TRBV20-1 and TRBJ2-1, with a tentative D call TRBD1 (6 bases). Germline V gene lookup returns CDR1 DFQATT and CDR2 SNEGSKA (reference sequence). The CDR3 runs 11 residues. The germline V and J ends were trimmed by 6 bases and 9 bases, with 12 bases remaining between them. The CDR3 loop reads CSAKQGSEQFF. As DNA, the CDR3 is TGCAGTGCCAAACAGGGTAGTGAGCAGTTCTTC.